The next 8 T cell receptor beta chains were all read from a single sample in a study of blood T cell repertoires in COVID-19 (dated by TCRdb to 2018 to 2020). Receptor libraries were prepared by the immunoSEQ multiplex PCR assay. TCRdb carries this immuneACCESS record with in-frame sequences only. Its versions omit some clonotypes, under half of them owing to an unresolved V gene in the studies checked, with the rest unexplained. Within this sample are tens of thousands of clones, with roughly four fifths of them counted one time only. Over 7% of the sample is in the top ten clones. The sample consisted of peripheral blood. The receptors here all came from a human donor in a cohort sampled during active COVID-19.

The chain's CDR3 is CATRKGYGYTF. DNA for the CDR3: TGTGCCACGCGGAAGGGGTATGGCTACACCTTC. The chain combines TRBV6-5 with TRBJ1-2, with D perhaps TRBD1 (5 bases). The CDR3 sequence is 11 residues long. Per the germline V gene, CDR1 is MNHEY and CDR2 is SVGAGI. V was trimmed by 10 bases and J by 5 bases, leaving 11 bases between them.

The J gene is TRBJ1-1, the V gene TRBV7-9; D is possibly TRBD1 (5 bases). The CDR3 runs to 13 residues. V dropped 7 bases and J dropped 6 bases, with 15 bases sitting between them. The V gene's germline CDR1 is SEHNR and CDR2 FQNEAQ (reference sequence). The CDR3 loop is CASTLPETAEAFF. CDR3 in DNA: TGTGCCAGCACACTACCCGAGACAGCTGAAGCTTTCTTT.

A note on this clone: This same CDR3 is encoded by further DNA sequences in the sample. The rearrangement joins TRBV12-3 or TRBV12-4 to TRBJ1-2; 8 nucleotides line up with TRBD1. V dropped 7 bases and J dropped 5; count of bases not matched to a gene: 6. The CDR3 is 13 residues long. In DNA form, the CDR3 reads TGTGCCAGCACCGGACAGGGTTTTTATGGCTACACCTTC. Residues: CASTGQGFYGYTF.

The sample holds one count of this clone. This sequence joins TRBV7-6 and TRBJ2-7; 10 bases are a match to TRBD1. The germline CDR1 and CDR2 sequences are SGHVS and FNYEAQ. The CDR3 is 15 residues long. Germline trimming cut 5 bases from V and 5 bases from J; bases unmatched to any gene: 9. The CDR3 DNA reads as TGTGCCAGCAGCCGGAGGGGACAGGGGTTTGACGAGCAGTACTTC. This translates into CASSRRGQGFDEQYF.

The DNA of the CDR3 is TGTGCCAGCAGCCCGAAGGGGTACGAGCAGTACTTC. This gives the protein CASSPKGYEQYF. The V gene is TRBV27, the J gene TRBJ2-7, with D perhaps TRBD1 (5 bases). Germline CDR1 MNHEY, CDR2 SMNVEV (reference sequence). The CDR3 has 12 amino acids. The V and J ends lost 6 bases and 4 bases respectively, with 10 bases between them.

This clone occurred a few times. This sequence joins TRBV7-2 and TRBJ2-7; D perhaps matches TRBD1 (6 bases). Trimming shortened V by 6 bases and J by 1 base, and 10 bases separated the two germline ends. The CDR3 totals 13 residues. Germline lookup yields CDR1 SGHTA and CDR2 FQGNSA. Here the CDR3 DNA reads TGTGCCAGCAGGCTACAGGGATCCTACGAGCAGTACTTC. It codes for CASRLQGSYEQYF.

Note on this clone: The junction departs from germline at one end; a sequencing error may be responsible. CDR3 sequence (DNA): TGTGCCAGCAGCTCCGGTCTAGTAGGCGAGAAGTACTTC. This sequence encodes CASSSGLVGEKYF. This chain uses TRBV7-3 with TRBJ2-7; D uncertain. Germline CDR1 reads SGHTA; CDR2 reads FQGTGA. The CDR3 sequence is 13 residues long.

J is TRBJ1-3 and V is TRBV4-2, with D unclear. There are 16 residues in the CDR3. The germline V gene encodes CDR1 LGHNA and CDR2 YNFKEQ. Trimming cost V 0 bases and J 0 bases, with 9 bases left between them. In nucleotides, the CDR3 is TGTGCCAGCAGCCAAGAGGCGACACTCTCTGGAAACACCATATATTTT. It translates to CASSQEATLSGNTIYF.